Listed here are 15 T cell receptor beta chains from one sample, sequenced in a study of cytomegalovirus exposure and HLA in healthy donors. 13 Jbeta primers and 60 Vbeta primers were used for the PCR. The repertoire was sequenced with immunoSEQ multiplex PCR; TCRdb's copy has only in-frame clones and lacks some. The sample has under 150,000 clones; more than 75% are singletons. The sequencing input was PBMCs. These receptors came from a man younger than 35 in good health and CMV-seronegative.

The rearrangement links TRBV19 to TRBJ2-5; a weak D match, TRBD2 (5 bases). Germline lookup yields CDR1 LNHDA and CDR2 SQIVND (reference sequence). V lost 6 bases and J lost 5, with 16 bases in between. The length of the CDR3 is 14 residues. CDR3 loop: CASSPLGPGETQYF. The CDR3 coding sequence is TGTGCCAGTAGCCCCCTTGGCCCGGGGGAGACCCAGTACTTC.

The genes are TRBV25-1 and TRBJ1-3; maybe TRBD1 (6 bases). The CDR3 consists of 16 residues. V dropped 4 bases and J dropped 2 bases, with 15 bases sitting between them. Germline values: CDR1 MGHDK, CDR2 SYGVNS. This CDR3 is CASSVTGRGPGNTIYF. DNA of the CDR3: TGTGCCAGCAGTGTGACAGGACGTGGCCCTGGAAACACCATATATTTT.

Turning to this clone: An end of the junction does not agree with germline; a read error may underlie this. This rearrangement joins TRBV30 to TRBJ2-7; TRBD1 aligns across 7 bases. Germline CDR1 and CDR2: GTSNPN and SVGIG (reference sequence). The CDR3 runs to 14 residues. The CDR3 loop is CVWSHPDRVNEQYF. Here the CDR3 DNA reads TGTGTCTGGAGCCATCCCGACAGGGTAAACGAGCAGTACTTC.

V and J are TRBV29-1 and TRBJ1-2, with 12 bases matching TRBD1. The CDR3 runs to 14 residues. V dropped 7 bases and J dropped 9; count of bases not matched to a gene: 12. The germline CDR1 and CDR2 sequences are SQVTM and ANQGSEA. The CDR3 DNA reads TGCAGCGCAAGGGGAGGGGACAGGGGGCTTAGCTACACCTTC. This gives the protein CSARGGDRGLSYTF.

This clone was observed a few times. The rearrangement joins TRBV5-6 to TRBJ2-1; TRBD1 agrees at 8 bases. With 4 bases clipped from V and 15 bases from J, the junction kept 12 bases outside the gene matches. This CDR3 has 13 amino acids. Germline V gene sequence: CDR1 SGHDT, CDR2 YYEEEE. In DNA form, the CDR3 reads TGTGCCAGCAGCGCGACACAGGGGGACACAGGGTTCTTC. Amino acid sequence: CASSATQGDTGFF.

The chain employs TRBV6-5 and TRBJ1-1; TRBD1 might be the D (5 bases). This CDR3 comprises 14 residues. Trimming removed 6 bases at V and 1 base at J, with 12 bases between. The germline CDR1 and CDR2 sequences are MNHEY and SVGAGI. The chain's CDR3 is CASSPDIPNTEAFF. The CDR3 nucleotides read TGTGCCAGCAGCCCGGACATCCCGAACACTGAAGCTTTCTTT.

The chain employs TRBV7-2 and TRBJ2-7, with TRBD2 as a possible D gene (7 bases). The CDR3 covers 15 residues. The germline V and J ends were trimmed by 1 base and 3 bases, with 13 bases remaining between them. From germline, CDR1 is SGHTA and CDR2 FQGNSA. This chain's CDR3 is CASSLVGGGLYEQYF. For the CDR3, the DNA is TGTGCCAGCAGCTTAGTGGGGGGGGGCCTCTACGAGCAGTACTTC. Together with reference TRBV7-2 and TRBJ2-7, the CDR3 gives the full variable domain: GAGVSQSPSNKVTEKGKDVELRCDPISGHTALYWYRQSLGQGLEFLIYFQGNSAPDKSGLPSDRFSAERTGGSVSTLTIQRTQQEDSAVYLCASSLVGGGLYEQYFGPGTRLTVT.

CDR3 region: CASSPVTGGPSNKRQFF. The CDR3 DNA reads as TGTGCCAGCAGCCCAGTTACGGGGGGGCCCTCTAATAAAAGGCAGTTCTTC. The gene calls are TRBV2 and TRBJ2-1, with 8 bases lining up with TRBD2. The V segment lost 6 bases and the J segment 12 bases; nucleotides outside the gene matches: 22. CDR1 SNHLY and CDR2 FYNNEI come from the germline V gene. The CDR3 is made up of 17 amino acids.

This sequence joins TRBV19 and TRBJ2-5; no definite D call. Germline V gives CDR1 LNHDA, CDR2 SQIVND (reference sequence). Trimming pared 0 bases from V and 6 bases from J, leaving 5 bases between. The CDR3 runs 12 residues. The CDR3 is CASSIDFKTQYF. In DNA, the CDR3 is TGTGCCAGTAGTATAGATTTTAAGACCCAGTACTTC.

The rearrangement links TRBV7-2 to TRBJ1-2; TRBD1 matches at 8 bases. Germline CDR1 SGHTA, CDR2 FQGNSA. J was trimmed by 3 bases and V by 5 bases; bases with no gene match: 2. The CDR3 has 13 amino acids. As DNA, the CDR3 is TGTGCCAGCAGCCTGGACAGGGACTATGGCTACACCTTC. It translates to CASSLDRDYGYTF.

This clone was seen a few times. The chain uses TRBV7-2 and TRBJ1-2, with D tentatively TRBD1 (5 bases). V was shortened by 5 bases and J by 8 bases, with 12 bases between the two germline ends. CDR3 length: 12 residues. The germline V gene encodes CDR1 SGHTA and CDR2 FQGNSA. CDR3 amino acids: CASSLGAKGYTF. For the CDR3, the DNA is TGTGCCAGCAGCCTAGGGGCGAAAGGCTACACCTTC.

This clone was counted only a few times. The chain recombines TRBV5-4 with TRBJ1-5; possibly TRBD1 for D (5 bases). The V end lost 0 bases, the J end lost 3 bases, and 13 bases lay between the germline ends. The CDR3 sequence is 16 residues long. Germline V gives CDR1 SGHNT, CDR2 YYREEE (reference sequence). The DNA for the CDR3 is TGTGCCAGCAGCTTGGGCGGGGCCGAAGCCAATCAGCCCCAGCATTTT. Translation: CASSLGGAEANQPQHF.

The chain couples TRBV5-1 to TRBJ2-7; D gene unclear. Trimming pared 4 bases from V and 3 bases from J, leaving 5 bases between. Germline-derived CDR1 and CDR2 are SGHRS and YFSETQ. The CDR3 runs to 11 residues. The chain's CDR3 is CASSGHYEQYF. In DNA, the CDR3 is TGCGCCAGCAGCGGGCACTACGAGCAGTACTTC. The variable domain in full, with the rest retrieved from reference TRBV5-1 and TRBJ2-7, is KAGVTQTPRYLIKTRGQQVTLSCSPISGHRSVSWYQQTPGQGLQFLFEYFSETQRNKGNFPGRFSGRQFSNSRSEMNVSTLELGDSALYLCASSGHYEQYFGPGTRLTVT.

The chain combines TRBV7-2 with TRBJ2-5, with 10 bases fitting TRBD2. The J call may be mistaken, given a closer DNA end match to TRBJ2-7. Germline values: CDR1 SGHTA, CDR2 FQGNSA. This CDR3 region has 15 residues. In DNA, the CDR3 is TGTGCCAGCAGCTCTAGCGGGGGTCCCGGTCGCGAGCAGTACTTC. It codes for CASSSSGGPGREQYF.

This clone turned up a few times. This chain joins TRBV5-1 and TRBJ1-2; D is ambiguous. Trimming removed 0 bases from V and 7 bases from J, with 25 bases in between. In germline, CDR1 is SGHRS, CDR2 YFSETQ. The CDR3 is 18 residues long. CDR3 sequence reads: CASSLDAPAARRGFGYTF. For the CDR3, the DNA is TGCGCCAGCAGCTTGGATGCCCCCGCAGCACGGCGGGGTTTTGGCTACACCTTC.